This TCR beta chain originates from a study of T cell repertoires in cytomegalovirus infection. Turning to the study itself: Indications came from public TCR beta signatures; they pointed to CMV infection and to a matching HLA type.

This clonotype was counted at least ten times. One entry per CDR3 protein results from TCRdb running MiXCR on the reads. The table includes approximately 130,000 distinct CDR3 sequences, about 10% detected once. The V gene end was trimmed by 5 bases and the J gene end by 2 bases; junction bases not matched to a gene: 2. The V gene's germline CDR1 is DFQATT and CDR2 SNEGSKA (reference sequence). This CDR3 contains 13 residues. This receptor was obtained from a human donor in good health (CMV status not recorded). Some clones in this sample may be carry-over from other donors' samples. This chain uses TRBV20-1 with TRBJ2-1, with 8 bases matching TRBD1. The source material was PBMCs. The CDR3 here is CSALTGAYNEQFF. In DNA, the CDR3 is TGCAGTGCTCTGACAGGGGCCTACAATGAGCAGTTCTTC.